Each of the 27 T cell receptor beta chains below was sequenced from the same sample in a study of OX40 agonist ivuxolimab in advanced cancers. Sequenced by immunoSEQ multiplex PCR; TCRdb stores in-frame clones only, minus some. The table includes about 100,000 clones, 91% detected once. Sequenced here: CD4+ or CD8+ T cells sorted from blood, sampled in a trial of the OX40 agonist ivuxolimab. Receptors originate from an adult with an advanced solid tumor such as melanoma, head and neck, liver or kidney cancer.

V usage is TRBV11-2 and J usage is TRBJ2-3; 7 bases are a match to TRBD2. Germline V gene sequence: CDR1 SGHAT, CDR2 FQNNGV. This CDR3 is built from 17 residues. Losses at the gene ends were 1 base for V and 2 bases for J; bases not matched to a gene: 9. CDR3 amino acids: CASSLVGLAVYTDTQYF. The CDR3 region has the DNA TGTGCCAGCAGCTTAGTGGGCCTAGCGGTCTACACAGATACGCAGTATTTT.

The chain recombines TRBV19 with TRBJ1-1, with TRBD1 identical over 11 bases. From germline, CDR1 is LNHDA and CDR2 SQIVND (reference sequence). This CDR3 contains 16 residues. V lost 6 bases and J lost 1; bases outside the gene matches: 7. CDR3 nucleotides: TGTGCCAGTAGCAGAACCGGGACAGGGGGGAACACTGAAGCTTTCTTT. Translation: CASSRTGTGGNTEAFF.

The chain is built from TRBV10-3 and TRBJ2-5; 11 nucleotides agree with TRBD1. Germline trimming cut 2 bases from V and 5 bases from J; bases unmatched to any gene: 7. There are 16 residues in the CDR3. Germline V gene data show CDR1 as ENHRY and CDR2 as SYGVKD. As DNA, the CDR3 is TGTGCCATCAGTGAGAGAGGACAGGGGGCCAGGGAGACCCAGTACTTC. Its translation: CAISERGQGARETQYF.

This chain links TRBV30 with TRBJ1-3; D unresolved. Trimming removed 0 bases at V and 0 bases at J, with 9 bases between. The CDR3 is 15 residues long. CDR1 and CDR2 from the germline V gene are GTSNPN and SVGIG (reference sequence). The CDR3 DNA reads as TGTGCCTGGAGTGTAAGCGGTAGCTCTGGAAACACCATATATTTT. Translation gives CAWSVSGSSGNTIYF.

The CDR3 here is CASRGGVAGANVLTF. The CDR3, as DNA: TGTGCCAGCAGAGGAGGGGTGGCTGGGGCCAACGTCCTGACTTTC. The chain carries TRBV27 and TRBJ2-6; TRBD2 is a possible D gene (6 bases). The CDR3 is made up of 15 amino acids. Trimming left V 6 bases short and J 2 bases short, with 11 bases between. From germline, CDR1 is MNHEY and CDR2 SMNVEV (reference sequence).

The chain carries TRBV19 and TRBJ1-5, with D perhaps TRBD1 (5 bases). Germline V gene sequence: CDR1 LNHDA, CDR2 SQIVND (reference sequence). The length of the CDR3 is 15 residues. The V gene lost 3 bases and the J gene lost 5 bases, with 14 bases spanning the gap. The CDR3 bases are TGTGCCAGTAGTATGAGTAGGGGTAATGATCAGCCCCAGCATTTT. It translates to CASSMSRGNDQPQHF.

The genes are TRBV2 and TRBJ2-3; D might be TRBD2 (7 bases). V lost 11 bases to trimming and J lost 5 bases, with 14 bases between them. The CDR3 has 12 residues. Germline lookup yields CDR1 SNHLY and CDR2 FYNNEI. The CDR3 DNA follows: TGTGCCGGGAGGGGGGCAGGAGATACGCAGTATTTT. The encoded protein is CAGRGAGDTQYF.

The J gene is TRBJ1-2, the V gene TRBV6-1; possibly TRBD1 for D (5 bases). This CDR3 has 12 residues. The V gene lost 7 bases and the J gene lost 3 bases, with 9 bases spanning the gap. Germline V gene sequence: CDR1 MNHNS, CDR2 SASEGT. The CDR3 DNA is TGTGCCAGCAAGAGAGGGGACTATGGCTACACCTTC. It specifies CASKRGDYGYTF.

The chain combines TRBV6-5 with TRBJ1-1; possible D gene TRBD1, 6 bases. The V and J ends lost 7 bases and 4 bases respectively, with 13 bases between them. CDR1 and CDR2 from the germline V gene are MNHEY and SVGAGI. The CDR3 is 13 residues long. For the CDR3, the DNA is TGTGCCAGCACCTCGACAGGCCCCACTGAAGCTTTCTTT. It translates to CASTSTGPTEAFF.

The chain links TRBV5-8 to TRBJ2-7; 7 positions agree with TRBD2. V was pared by 1 base and J by 6 bases, with 7 bases of the junction left unmatched. Germline V lookup: CDR1 SGHTS, CDR2 YDEGEE. The CDR3 length is 14 residues. The CDR3 sequence: CASSLSGRAVEQYF. CDR3 sequence (DNA): TGTGCCAGCAGCTTGTCAGGGAGGGCCGTCGAGCAGTACTTC.

The gene calls are TRBV11-2 and TRBJ2-1; the D gene is possibly TRBD1 (6 bases). The CDR3 is 15 amino acids. V shed 5 bases and J shed 3 bases, with 14 bases lying between them. Germline V lookup: CDR1 SGHAT, CDR2 FQNNGV. The DNA for the CDR3 is TGTGCCAGCAGCACCTCCCCGACAGGCTACAATGAGCAGTTCTTC. Amino acids: CASSTSPTGYNEQFF.

CDR3 nucleotides: TGTGCCAGTAGTAGTGACAGGTCCGGTAAACCCCAGCATTTT. Residues: CASSSDRSGKPQHF. The chain couples TRBV19 to TRBJ1-5; D may be TRBD1 (6 bases). The germline CDR1 and CDR2 sequences are LNHDA and SQIVND (reference sequence). Trimming pared 4 bases from V and 10 bases from J, leaving 17 bases between. This CDR3 is 14 amino acids long.

The rearrangement joins TRBV9 to TRBJ2-5; D may be TRBD1 (5 bases). The length of the CDR3 is 13 residues. With 0 bases removed from V and 4 bases from J, the gap between germline ends came to 7 bases. Per the germline V gene, CDR1 is SGDLS and CDR2 is YYNGEE. CDR3 amino acids: CASSVGQGETQYF. CDR3 bases: TGTGCCAGCAGCGTAGGGCAGGGAGAGACCCAGTACTTC.

The V gene is TRBV29-1, the J gene TRBJ2-1, with D unclear. Trimming took 7 bases from V and 9 from J, leaving 13 bases between them. CDR1 and CDR2 (germline): SQVTM, ANQGSEA. The CDR3 consists of 11 residues. CDR3 sequence: CSASTQPEQFF. CDR3 in DNA: TGCAGCGCCTCAACCCAGCCTGAGCAGTTCTTC.

This clone was observed a single time. The chain joins TRBV29-1 to TRBJ2-2; TRBD2 aligns across 10 bases. Per the germline V gene, CDR1 is SQVTM and CDR2 is ANQGSEA. V lost 4 bases, J lost 9 bases, and 5 bases stayed unmatched. The CDR3 sequence is 13 residues long. The CDR3 loop reads CSVAAGGPRELFF. The CDR3, as DNA: TGCAGCGTTGCAGCGGGGGGGCCCAGGGAGCTGTTTTTT.

This rearrangement joins TRBV5-4 to TRBJ2-1, with TRBD2 matching 11 bases. The CDR3 is made up of 16 amino acids. Trimming cost V 4 bases and J 2 bases; bases outside gene matches: 5. The germline gives CDR1 SGHNT, CDR2 YYREEE (reference sequence). The CDR3 DNA is TGTGCCAGCAGCAAGGGACTAGCGGAGACCTACAATGAGCAGTTCTTC. It is translated as CASSKGLAETYNEQFF.

The rearrangement links TRBV10-3 to TRBJ1-2, with D unclear. V lost 7 bases and J lost 6, with 15 bases in between. Per the germline V gene, CDR1 is ENHRY and CDR2 is SYGVKD. The CDR3 extends over 13 amino acids. The CDR3 sequence: CAITSAHTDGYTF. In DNA form, the CDR3 reads TGTGCCATCACCTCCGCCCATACGGATGGCTACACCTTC.

This clone was counted once. This chain links TRBV19 with TRBJ2-5; 7 bases match TRBD1. Germline CDR1 LNHDA, CDR2 SQIVND (reference sequence). There are 16 residues in the CDR3. The V gene end was trimmed by 3 bases and the J gene end by 1 base; junction bases not matched to a gene: 8. The DNA of the CDR3 is TGTGCCAGTAGTATCCTCACAGGGGCTAGCCAAGAGACCCAGTACTTC. Translated: CASSILTGASQETQYF.

V is TRBV10-2 and J is TRBJ2-5; TRBD2 is a possible D gene (5 bases). Germline CDR1 WSHSY, CDR2 SAAADI. The V end lost 0 bases, the J end lost 7 bases, and 9 bases lay between the germline ends. The CDR3 spans 13 residues. Here the CDR3 reads CASSESGSGTQYF. Written as DNA, the CDR3 is TGCGCCAGCAGTGAGTCCGGCAGCGGGACCCAGTACTTC.

The rearrangement links TRBV2 to TRBJ1-2; TRBD1 is a possible D gene (6 bases). Germline V gene lookup returns CDR1 SNHLY and CDR2 FYNNEI. V was cut by 11 bases and J by 4 bases, with 20 bases left in between. There are 14 residues in the CDR3. The CDR3 region has the DNA TGTGCCGCCGGAGGCAGGGGAAGTAGCTATGGCTACACCTTC. Residues: CAAGGRGSSYGYTF.

The gene calls are TRBV7-8 and TRBJ2-5, with TRBD1 matching 10 bases. The J call may be wrong; the DNA end is better matched by TRBJ2-7. Germline V gives CDR1 SGHVS, CDR2 FQNEAQ. CDR3 length: 18 residues. The CDR3 is CASSSAQLRDRGSYEQYF. The CDR3 region has the DNA TGTGCCAGCAGCTCTGCACAACTCCGGGACAGGGGCTCCTACGAGCAGTACTTC.

This CDR3 is CASSEHRPGETQYF. The CDR3 DNA reads as TGTGCCAGCAGTGAACACCGACCCGGGGAGACCCAGTACTTC. V gene TRBV2 combines with J gene TRBJ2-5; D is unresolved. Germline loops: CDR1 SNHLY, CDR2 FYNNEI. The V and J ends lost 2 bases and 5 bases respectively, with 12 bases between them. The CDR3 runs 14 residues. The variable domain in full, with the rest retrieved from reference TRBV2 and TRBJ2-5, is EPEVTQTPSHQVTQMGQEVILRCVPISNHLYFYWYRQILGQKVEFLVSFYNNEISEKSEIFDDQFSVERPDGSNFTLKIRSTKLEDSAMYFCASSEHRPGETQYFGPGTRLLVL.

This chain joins TRBV15 and TRBJ2-2; TRBD2 matches 9 bases. CDR3 length equals 17 residues. V lost 0 bases and J lost 6; bases outside the gene matches: 8. Germline values: CDR1 LNHNV, CDR2 YYDKDF (reference sequence). In DNA, the CDR3 is TGTGCCACCAGCAGAGAGTATTCTAGCGGGGTGCCCGGGGAGCTGTTTTTT. Protein product: CATSREYSSGVPGELFF.

V gene TRBV2 combines with J gene TRBJ2-7; 10 bases agree with TRBD2. This CDR3 spans 15 amino acids. Germline assignment: CDR1 SNHLY and CDR2 FYNNEI. The V and J ends lost 6 bases and 3 bases, in that order; junction bases with no gene match: 8. The CDR3 spells CASRPSGLANYEQYF. DNA of the CDR3: TGTGCCAGCAGACCCTCGGGACTAGCGAACTACGAGCAGTACTTC.

This chain uses TRBV5-6 with TRBJ2-7, with TRBD2 identical over 11 bases. The CDR3 runs to 16 residues. Germline V gene data show CDR1 as SGHDT and CDR2 as YYEEEE. V gave up 4 bases and J gave up 3 bases; unmatched junction bases: 9. The CDR3 here is CASSPNSGRASYEQYF. The DNA for the CDR3 is TGTGCCAGCAGCCCGAATAGCGGGAGGGCTAGCTACGAGCAGTACTTC. Supplemented by reference TRBV5-6 and TRBJ2-7, the full variable domain reads DAGVTQSPTHLIKTRGQQVTLRCSPKSGHDTVSWYQQALGQGPQFIFQYYEEEERQRGNFPDRFSGHQFPNYSSELNVNALLLGDSALYLCASSPNSGRASYEQYFGPGTRLTVT.

The chain joins TRBV6-5 to TRBJ1-3, with 8 bases fitting TRBD1. The CDR3 runs 15 residues. From germline, CDR1 is MNHEY and CDR2 SVGAGI. Trimming took 7 bases from V and 3 from J; bases not matched to a gene: 8. The CDR3 spells CASKRQGLGGNTIYF. The CDR3 nucleotides are TGTGCCAGCAAAAGACAGGGGCTAGGTGGAAACACCATATATTTT.

V gene TRBV11-2 combines with J gene TRBJ1-3; 7 nucleotides agree with TRBD1. CDR3 length equals 16 residues. The V segment lost 5 bases and the J segment 0 bases; nucleotides outside the gene matches: 7. Germline V gene sequence: CDR1 SGHAT, CDR2 FQNNGV. Written as DNA, the CDR3 is TGTGCCAGCAGCCGTGCAGGGGGGAGCTCTGGAAACACCATATATTTT. Amino acid sequence: CASSRAGGSSGNTIYF.